These 20 T cell receptor beta chains originate from one sample sequenced in a study of human T cells and chemical hapten exposure. TCRdb passed the RACE reads through MiXCR, listing each CDR3 protein once. The sample includes under 450,000 distinct CDR3 sequences, about 4.4% of them seen just once. Regarding time point: patch test 1, 2 weeks after DPC sensitization. The treatment: therapeutic diphenylcyclopropenone sensitization with weekly scalp DPC. The specimen was whole blood, collected in connection with sensitization to the hapten diphenylcyclopropenone (DPC). Receptors originate from a woman in her 50s with alopecia areata. Some clones in this sample may be carry-over from other donors' samples.

This clonotype was observed a few times. This chain links TRBV12-3 or TRBV12-4 with TRBJ1-2, with D hard to call. V shed 5 bases and J shed 6 bases, with 16 bases lying between them. This CDR3 comprises 14 residues. CDR3 protein: CASSPIRWADGYTF. CDR3 bases: TGTGCCAGCAGTCCTATTCGTTGGGCTGATGGCTACACCTTC.

This clonotype showed up many times. The genes are TRBV3-1 and TRBJ2-6; 7 nucleotides agree with TRBD2. Germline values: CDR1 LGHDT, CDR2 YNNKEL (reference sequence). The CDR3 runs 15 residues. V gave up 4 bases and J gave up 1 base; unmatched junction bases: 1. The CDR3 sequence: CASSREGSGANVLTF. CDR3 bases: TGTGCCAGCAGCCGGGAGGGGTCTGGGGCCAACGTCCTGACTTTC.

Only a few counts were recorded for this clonotype. This sequence joins TRBV7-9 and TRBJ1-1; possibly TRBD1 for D (5 bases). Germline CDR1 and CDR2: SEHNR and FQNEAQ (reference sequence). The length of the CDR3 is 20 residues. V lost 7 bases and J lost 7, with 37 bases in between. The CDR3 nucleotides read TGTGCCAGCAACCTCTACCCCAAGGGGAGGGGTCTCCCTTCGGTGGGTGAAGCTTTCTTT. It codes for CASNLYPKGRGLPSVGEAFF.

This clonotype was seen once. A junction boundary mismatches the germline segment, possibly from a read error. The V call is TRBV9, the J call TRBJ1-6; no reliable D call. The CDR3 extends over 14 amino acids. Germline V gene sequence: CDR1 SGDLS, CDR2 YYNGEE. The DNA of the CDR3 is TGTGCCGGCAGCGTGGAGGCCCATAATTCACCCCTCCACTTT. It translates to CAGSVEAHNSPLHF.

In this sample, this clonotype turned up many times. The genes are TRBV27 and TRBJ2-7; 7 nucleotides align to TRBD1. This CDR3 comprises 13 residues. Looked up from germline, CDR1 is MNHEY and CDR2 is SMNVEV (reference sequence). With 3 bases clipped from V and 5 bases from J, the junction kept 4 bases outside the gene matches. CDR3 nucleotide sequence: TGTGCCAGCAGTTTTAAGGGGGCCAACGAGCAGTACTTC. It translates to CASSFKGANEQYF.

There are many counts of this clonotype. The genes are TRBV12-3 or TRBV12-4 and TRBJ1-1, with D uncertain. The CDR3 spans 14 residues. Trimming left V 5 bases short and J 6 bases short, with 16 bases between. The CDR3, as DNA: TGTGCCAGCAGTGTGAGTAGGGTATTTCCTGAAGCTTTCTTT. It encodes CASSVSRVFPEAFF.

This clonotype was recorded once. The chain is built from TRBV5-6 and TRBJ2-3, with D uncertain. The CDR3 totals 17 residues. V was pared by 0 bases and J by 0 bases, with 14 bases between. Germline-derived CDR1 and CDR2 are SGHDT and YYEEEE. Here the CDR3 DNA reads TGTGCCAGCAGCTTGGAGGGAACCCTTCCAAGCACAGATACGCAGTATTTT. Protein: CASSLEGTLPSTDTQYF.

In its sample, this clonotype was seen a few times. This chain uses TRBV6-6 with TRBJ2-5, with a weak D call TRBD2 (7 bases). The CDR3 is made up of 14 amino acids. Trimming took off 6 bases at V and 4 bases at J, with 15 bases between the two ends. CDR1 is MNHNY and CDR2 is SVGAGI in the germline V gene (reference sequence). The CDR3 sequence: CASRGGGVAETQYF. CDR3 bases: TGTGCCAGCAGGGGAGGGGGGGTCGCAGAGACCCAGTACTTC.

In this sample, this clonotype turned up many times. The genes are TRBV29-1 and TRBJ2-5; D gene uncertain. The CDR3 consists of 14 residues. V dropped 5 bases and J dropped 1 base, with 14 bases sitting between them. Germline CDR1 reads SQVTM; CDR2 reads ANQGSEA. CDR3 nucleotide sequence: TGCAGCGTTAACCGGAAGACCTCCCAAGAGACCCAGTACTTC. Its protein is CSVNRKTSQETQYF.

Notes on this clonotype: This may be a read error: a much more frequent sequence differs by one nucleotide. CDR3 in amino acids: CSVGRTGLGYTF. The CDR3 coding sequence is TGCAGCGTTGGTAGGACAGGGCTTGGCTACACCTTC. The chain joins TRBV29-1 to TRBJ1-2, with 8 nucleotides matching TRBD1. V lost 4 bases, J lost 7 bases, and 5 bases stayed unmatched. This CDR3 has 12 amino acids. Per germline, CDR1 SQVTM and CDR2 ANQGSEA.

This clonotype was counted a few times. DNA for the CDR3: TGCGCCAGCAGCTTGATCCGGGGGCCGAATGAGCAGTTCTTC. This translates into CASSLIRGPNEQFF. V and J are TRBV5-1 and TRBJ2-1; perhaps D is TRBD1 or TRBD2 (6 bases each). Germline CDR1 SGHRS, CDR2 YFSETQ. Trimming removed 1 base from V and 7 bases from J, with 12 bases in between. This CDR3 comprises 14 residues.

This clonotype was counted at least ten times. The CDR3 DNA reads TGCAGCGGCAGGGCCTACAATGAGCAGTTCTTC. Translation: CSGRAYNEQFF. This rearrangement joins TRBV29-1 to TRBJ2-1, with D perhaps matching TRBD1 (5 bases). There are 11 residues in the CDR3. Germline V gene lookup returns CDR1 SQVTM and CDR2 ANQGSEA. Trimming took 7 bases from V and 2 from J, leaving 6 bases between them.

This clonotype has a handful of counts. The chain recombines TRBV6-2 or TRBV6-3 with TRBJ2-3, with TRBD2 matching over 8 bases. Trimming at V came to 6 bases and at J to 7 bases, leaving 12 bases not matched to a gene. This CDR3 is 15 amino acids long. Germline values: CDR1 MNHEY, CDR2 SVGEGT. The CDR3 region is CASRQTGTSKNTQYF. CDR3 coding DNA: TGTGCCAGCAGACAGACCGGGACTAGTAAAAATACGCAGTATTTT.

This clonotype was picked up many times. The V gene is TRBV29-1, the J gene TRBJ2-7; 8 bases are shared with TRBD1. V was clipped by 1 base and J by 2 bases; unmatched bases: 7. CDR3 length: 15 amino acids. Germline loops: CDR1 SQVTM, CDR2 ANQGSEA. The CDR3 loop reads CSVEGPGQVPYEQYF. In nucleotides, the CDR3 is TGCAGCGTTGAAGGGCCGGGACAGGTACCCTACGAGCAGTACTTC.

This sequence joins TRBV6-2 or TRBV6-3 and TRBJ2-3; D unresolved. This CDR3 is 14 amino acids long. In germline, CDR1 is MNHEY, CDR2 SVGEGT. The V end was cut by 8 bases, the J end by 3 bases, with 15 bases between. The CDR3 loop is CASGLLTRTDTQYF. CDR3 nucleotides: TGTGCCAGCGGCCTTCTGACCCGGACAGATACGCAGTATTTT.

This clonotype has ten or more counts. The chain employs TRBV7-6 and TRBJ2-7; 11 nucleotides agree with TRBD2. CDR1 is SGHVS and CDR2 is FNYEAQ in the germline V gene. V shed 2 bases, J shed 6 bases, and the junction held 6 bases outside the gene matches. This CDR3 has 15 amino acids. The CDR3 DNA reads TGTGCCAGCAGCTTAACTAGCGGGAGCTTTCCCGAGCAGTACTTC. Protein product: CASSLTSGSFPEQYF.

This clonotype was recorded many times. The rearrangement links TRBV28 to TRBJ2-3; TRBD2 matches at 9 bases. The V gene's germline CDR1 is MDHEN and CDR2 SYDVKM. With 5 bases clipped from V and 2 bases from J, the junction kept 11 bases outside the gene matches. This CDR3 is 17 amino acids long. DNA for the CDR3: TGTGCCAGCAGTCTGCCGACTAGCGGTACATTCACAGATACGCAGTATTTT. Its translation: CASSLPTSGTFTDTQYF.

The rearrangement links TRBV5-4 to TRBJ2-3; D is possibly TRBD2 (5 bases). This CDR3 has 15 residues. Trimming pared 4 bases from V and 0 bases from J, leaving 12 bases between. Germline V gives CDR1 SGHNT, CDR2 YYREEE (reference sequence). As DNA, the CDR3 is TGTGCCAGCAGCGAGGGCACGACTAGCACAGATACGCAGTATTTT. This sequence encodes CASSEGTTSTDTQYF.

This clonotype was counted at least ten times. The chain joins TRBV4-2 to TRBJ2-5; TRBD2 agrees at 9 bases. The CDR3 runs to 15 residues. V shed 2 bases and J 3 bases; nucleotides not matched to a gene: 4. CDR1 is LGHNA, CDR2 YNFKEQ, per germline. The CDR3 here is CASSQIAGAEETQYF. CDR3 sequence (DNA): TGTGCCAGCAGCCAAATAGCGGGGGCCGAAGAGACCCAGTACTTC.

This chain joins TRBV20-1 and TRBJ1-1; tentatively, D is TRBD1 (6 bases). The germline CDR1 and CDR2 sequences are DFQATT and SNEGSKA (reference sequence). The CDR3 length is 13 residues. The V and J ends lost 4 bases and 1 base respectively, with 10 bases between them. The CDR3 sequence: CSATPTGNTEAFF. CDR3 bases: TGCAGTGCTACCCCGACAGGGAACACTGAAGCTTTCTTT.